This passage covers 28 T cell receptor beta chains from one sample sequenced in a study of T cell responses to AZD1222 COVID-19 vaccine. Data came from immunoSEQ multiplex PCR; TCRdb stores just in-frame clones and leaves some out. Of 150,000 to 200,000 clones in the sample, approximately 91% are singletons; the top ten hold roughly 0.99%. Sequences were derived from peripheral blood, sampled on day 0 of AZD1222 vaccination. The receptors derive from an adult in good health.

Only a few counts were recorded for this clone. The chain combines TRBV4-2 with TRBJ2-5; no clear D gene. Germline assignment: CDR1 LGHNA and CDR2 YNFKEQ. CDR3 length: 13 residues. V gave up 1 base and J gave up 5 bases, with 8 bases separating them. The CDR3 loop is CASSQGRWETQYF. The CDR3 region has the DNA TGTGCCAGCAGCCAAGGTCGCTGGGAGACCCAGTACTTC.

The chain is built from TRBV5-1 and TRBJ1-1; weak D call: TRBD1 (5 bases). The CDR3 has 14 residues. The germline V gene has CDR1 SGHRS and CDR2 YFSETQ. The V and J ends lost 0 bases and 1 base respectively, with 7 bases between them. The CDR3 coding sequence is TGCGCCAGCAGCTTGGCCGGGGCGAACACTGAAGCTTTCTTT. It specifies CASSLAGANTEAFF.

The V and J genes are TRBV13 and TRBJ2-1; D not certain. This CDR3 contains 15 residues. Germline V gives CDR1 PRHDT, CDR2 FYEKMQ (reference sequence). Trimming left V 5 bases short and J 7 bases short, with 18 bases between. The CDR3 sequence is CASSPHGLYPNEQFF. The CDR3 coding sequence is TGTGCCAGCAGCCCCCATGGCCTTTACCCAAATGAGCAGTTCTTC.

This clone was picked up a small number of times. The V gene is TRBV14, the J gene TRBJ1-6; D gene uncertain. CDR3 length: 17 residues. V gave up 1 base and J gave up 0 bases, with 10 bases separating them. Germline V CDR1 and CDR2: SGHDN, FVKESK. The CDR3 DNA sequence: TGTGCCAGCAGCCAAGTAGGCTTGCTCTCCTATAATTCACCCCTCCACTTT. Its protein product is CASSQVGLLSYNSPLHF.

The chain employs TRBV4-1 and TRBJ1-1, with D unclear. This CDR3 region has 14 residues. Germline assignment: CDR1 MGHRA and CDR2 YSYEKL. The V end lost 0 bases, the J end lost 6 bases, and 11 bases lay between the germline ends. The CDR3 loop reads CASSQERVGAEAFF. CDR3 bases: TGCGCCAGCAGCCAAGAACGGGTTGGGGCTGAAGCTTTCTTT.

V usage is TRBV15 and J usage is TRBJ2-7, with TRBD1 as a possible D gene (5 bases). This CDR3 is 14 amino acids long. V was cut by 6 bases and J by 2 bases, with 14 bases left in between. Germline lookup yields CDR1 LNHNV and CDR2 YYDKDF (reference sequence). CDR3 amino acids: CATREGANTYEQYF. The CDR3 nucleotides read TGTGCCACCAGGGAAGGGGCCAACACCTACGAGCAGTACTTC.

J is TRBJ1-2 and V is TRBV15; 11 bases fit TRBD1. V trimming: 1 base; J trimming: 8 bases; junction bases outside the gene matches: 12. Looked up from germline, CDR1 is LNHNV and CDR2 is YYDKDF (reference sequence). CDR3 length equals 17 residues. CDR3 nucleotides: TGTGCCACCAGCAGAGGGCCCCTAGGACAGGGGGCTGGAGGCTACACCTTC. Translating it yields CATSRGPLGQGAGGYTF.

The genes are TRBV7-6 and TRBJ1-1, with a possible D match to TRBD1 (5 bases). The CDR3 loop spans 14 amino acids. V gave up 5 bases and J gave up 0 bases, with 10 bases separating them. The germline V gene encodes CDR1 SGHVS and CDR2 FNYEAQ. The CDR3 is CASSPQAMNTEAFF. The CDR3 DNA reads TGTGCCAGCAGCCCACAGGCGATGAACACTGAAGCTTTCTTT.

The rearrangement uses TRBV9 and TRBJ2-1, with D possibly matching TRBD2 (6 bases). The germline gives CDR1 SGDLS, CDR2 YYNGEE. The CDR3 runs to 15 residues. V lost 3 bases and J lost 3, with 13 bases in between. The CDR3: CASSGSGLHYNEQFF. The CDR3 region has the DNA TGTGCCAGCAGCGGTAGCGGCCTACACTACAATGAGCAGTTCTTC. Full variable domain (missing parts from reference TRBV9 and TRBJ2-1): DSGVTQTPKHLITATGQRVTLRCSPRSGDLSVYWYQQSLDQGLQFLIQYYNGEERAKGNILERFSAQQFPDLHSELNLSSLELGDSALYFCASSGSGLHYNEQFFGPGTRLTVL.

The chain uses TRBV27 and TRBJ1-5; possible D gene TRBD1, 5 bases. The CDR3 has 16 residues. The V gene lost 6 bases and the J gene lost 0 bases, with 15 bases spanning the gap. Germline V gives CDR1 MNHEY, CDR2 SMNVEV (reference sequence). CDR3 sequence: CASRGKGIYSNQPQHF. CDR3 DNA: TGTGCCAGCAGGGGCAAGGGGATTTATAGCAATCAGCCCCAGCATTTT.

The V call is TRBV27, the J call TRBJ2-2, with 8 bases matching TRBD2. Germline V gene data show CDR1 as MNHEY and CDR2 as SMNVEV (reference sequence). V shed 5 bases, J shed 0 bases, and the junction held 5 bases outside the gene matches. This CDR3 comprises 16 residues. The CDR3 region is CASSRQLAANTGELFF. In nucleotides, the CDR3 is TGTGCCAGCAGTCGCCAACTAGCGGCGAACACCGGGGAGCTGTTTTTT.

The rearrangement links TRBV18 to TRBJ1-1, with D tentatively TRBD1 (5 bases). This CDR3 region has 13 residues. The ends were cut back, 0 bases at V and 5 bases at J, with 7 bases in the middle. The germline V gene has CDR1 KGHSH and CDR2 LQKENI. DNA of the CDR3: TGTGCCAGCTCACCACCGGGGGGAACTGAAGCTTTCTTT. Amino acid sequence: CASSPPGGTEAFF.

CDR3 sequence: CASSLTGHSNQPQHF. The DNA of the CDR3 is TGTGCCAGCAGCTTGACGGGACATAGCAATCAGCCCCAGCATTTT. The rearrangement links TRBV5-5 to TRBJ1-5; D perhaps matches TRBD1 (6 bases). Trimming shortened V by 1 base and J by 0 bases, and 8 bases separated the two germline ends. The CDR3 is 15 amino acids. The germline CDR1 and CDR2 sequences are SGHKS and YYEKEE (reference sequence).

There are a few counts of this clone. The rearrangement links TRBV11-2 to TRBJ2-7; D possibly corresponds to TRBD1 (6 bases). Looked up from germline, CDR1 is SGHAT and CDR2 is FQNNGV. V was shortened by 4 bases and J by 0 bases, with 13 bases between the two germline ends. CDR3 size: 15 residues. The DNA for the CDR3 is TGTGCCAGCAGCTCATGGACAGCCTCCTCCTACGAGCAGTACTTC. This translates into CASSSWTASSYEQYF.

The chain joins TRBV5-1 to TRBJ2-3, with 10 bases that match TRBD2. The V gene end was trimmed by 1 base and the J gene end by 5 bases; junction bases not matched to a gene: 7. The CDR3 has 16 residues. Per the germline V gene, CDR1 is SGHRS and CDR2 is YFSETQ. The CDR3, as DNA: TGCGCCAGCAGCTTGCGGGCTAGCGGGAGTAGAGATACGCAGTATTTT. The encoded protein is CASSLRASGSRDTQYF.

CDR3 residues: CASSSPPLNTEAFF. As DNA, the CDR3 is TGTGCCAGCAGTTCCCCACCTTTGAACACTGAAGCTTTCTTT. The chain combines TRBV6-1 with TRBJ1-1; D is unclear. The CDR3 length is 14 residues. Trimming took 5 bases from V and 0 from J, leaving 10 bases between them. The V gene's germline CDR1 is MNHNS and CDR2 SASEGT.

This chain's CDR3 is CASSEASDRVSYGYTF. CDR3 DNA: TGTGCCAGCAGTGAAGCCTCGGACAGGGTTAGCTATGGCTACACCTTC. This chain links TRBV6-1 with TRBJ1-2; 8 bases align to TRBD1. CDR1 is MNHNS and CDR2 is SASEGT in the germline V gene. V lost 0 bases to trimming and J lost 4 bases; unmatched junction nucleotides: 7. CDR3 size: 16 residues.

V usage is TRBV25-1 and J usage is TRBJ2-1; the match to TRBD2 covers 12 bases. V dropped 7 bases and J dropped 5; count of bases not matched to a gene: 9. Germline CDR1 reads MGHDK; CDR2 reads SYGVNS. CDR3 length: 16 residues. The CDR3 here is CASKLAGGRVDNEQFF. CDR3 bases: TGTGCCAGCAAGCTAGCGGGAGGGAGGGTAGACAATGAGCAGTTCTTC.

J is TRBJ2-2 and V is TRBV4-1, with 8 bases matching TRBD1. The CDR3 runs to 17 residues. Germline V gives CDR1 MGHRA, CDR2 YSYEKL. The V segment lost 3 bases and the J segment 3 bases; nucleotides outside the gene matches: 9. CDR3 in DNA: TGCGCCAGCAGCCAGCCGTCAGGGGGCCGGGACACCGGGGAGCTGTTTTTT. Its protein product is CASSQPSGGRDTGELFF.

CDR3 protein: CASSQEDRGSTSYEQYF. The CDR3 DNA reads as TGTGCCAGCAGCCAAGAGGACAGGGGAAGCACAAGCTACGAGCAGTACTTC. The rearrangement joins TRBV4-2 to TRBJ2-7; 9 bases line up with TRBD1. The CDR3 loop spans 17 amino acids. The junction had 9 bases not matched to a gene; V was cut back by 0 bases and J by 3 bases. The germline gives CDR1 LGHNA, CDR2 YNFKEQ.

Here the CDR3 reads CASSQAAVAAYEQYF. The CDR3 coding sequence is TGTGCCAGCAGCCAAGCCGCGGTAGCCGCTTACGAGCAGTACTTC. The chain joins TRBV3-1 (or the pseudogene TRBV3-2) to TRBJ2-7; D gene unclear. V gave up 1 base and J gave up 4 bases, with 14 bases separating them. CDR1 is LGHDT and CDR2 is YNNKEL in the germline V gene (reference sequence). The CDR3 sequence is 15 residues long.

J is TRBJ1-2 and V is TRBV6-6; TRBD1 matches at 7 bases. Looked up from germline, CDR1 is MNHNY and CDR2 is SVGAGI (reference sequence). After removal of 3 bases from V and 8 bases from J, the junction contained 12 bases not matched to a gene. This CDR3 is built from 15 residues. The CDR3 bases are TGTGCCAGCAGTTATTCCCCAACCACAGGGGTAGGCTACACCTTC. This encodes CASSYSPTTGVGYTF.

The rearrangement links TRBV19 to TRBJ1-5, with D possibly TRBD1 on 6 matching bases. V lost 3 bases to trimming and J lost 7 bases, with 10 bases between them. The length of the CDR3 is 13 residues. Germline assignment: CDR1 LNHDA and CDR2 SQIVND (reference sequence). CDR3 region: CASSIQGSQPQHF. DNA for the CDR3: TGTGCCAGTAGTATTCAGGGGTCACAGCCCCAGCATTTT.

There are a few counts of this clone. V and J are TRBV3-1 (or the pseudogene TRBV3-2) and TRBJ1-1, with 10 bases that match TRBD1. The junction had 5 bases not matched to a gene; V was cut back by 4 bases and J by 6 bases. Per the germline V gene, CDR1 is LGHDT and CDR2 is YNNKEL (reference sequence). This CDR3 comprises 14 residues. The DNA for the CDR3 is TGTGCCAGCAGCCTCGGGACAGGGGTTCCTGAAGCTTTCTTT. It yields the protein CASSLGTGVPEAFF.

The CDR3 bases are TGCGCCAGCAGCCAAGATACGTTTGGCGGTCAGCCCCAGCATTTT. Translated: CASSQDTFGGQPQHF. The chain has TRBV4-3 and TRBJ1-5; D ambiguous. Trimming stripped 0 bases from V and 6 bases from J, with 12 bases between. Germline CDR1 is LGHNA and CDR2 is YSLEER. The CDR3 has 15 residues.

The genes are TRBV12-3 or TRBV12-4 and TRBJ1-1; D is uncertain. Trimming shortened V by 5 bases and J by 1 base, and 8 bases separated the two germline ends. The CDR3 is 13 residues long. The CDR3 DNA follows: TGTGCCAGCAGTATCTACACGAACACTGAAGCTTTCTTT. Protein product: CASSIYTNTEAFF.

This clone occurred many times. In DNA form, the CDR3 reads TGTGCCAGCAGCACTACTAGGGGGACTGAAGCTTTCTTT. This sequence encodes CASSTTRGTEAFF. The J gene is TRBJ1-1, the V gene TRBV21-1; TRBD1, the D gene given by the table, was not confirmed from the DNA. TRBV21-1 is assigned pseudogene status. The CDR3 runs to 13 residues.

The J gene is TRBJ2-7, the V gene TRBV7-8; D gene uncertain. The CDR3 totals 15 residues. CDR1 and CDR2 from the germline V gene are SGHVS and FQNEAQ. Deletions cut 4 bases from V and 2 bases from J, with 15 bases between. CDR3 sequence: CASSYQDGTPYEQYF. The CDR3 DNA is TGTGCCAGCAGCTACCAAGACGGTACCCCCTACGAGCAGTACTTC.